The clone carrying this T cell receptor (beta chain) turned up a few times. The antigen remains unidentified. The ends were cut back, 5 bases at V and 3 bases at J, with 23 bases in the middle. Germline assignment: CDR1 MNHEY and CDR2 SMNVEV (reference sequence). CDR3 length equals 17 residues. This entry is derived from a study of human T cells and chemical hapten exposure. Study information: Patients' scalps got diphenylcyclopropenone weekly throughout the approximately 22-week study.

Single cDNA molecules in the library carried unique molecular identifiers attached during preparation. TCRdb fed the RACE reads into MiXCR, producing one record per CDR3 protein. The sample carries 75,000 to 95,000 distinct CDR3 sequences, around 11% recorded once. Time point here: patch test 1, 2 weeks after DPC sensitization. Treatment meaning: therapeutic diphenylcyclopropenone sensitization with weekly scalp DPC. The study, taken as a whole, reports: Among expanded TCRs, significantly more large CDR3 similarity clusters formed than among controls.

This chain connects TRBV27 to TRBJ2-7, with a weak D call TRBD2 (5 bases). Sequenced here: whole blood, sampled in connection with sensitization to the hapten diphenylcyclopropenone (DPC). This clonotype was sampled from a woman between 55 and 75 years old with alopecia areata. Some clones in this sample may be carry-over from other donors' samples. The CDR3 coding sequence is TGTGCCAGCAGTCTGGTTGGCGGGCGAACACGCGGCTACGAGCAGTACTTC. It encodes CASSLVGGRTRGYEQYF.